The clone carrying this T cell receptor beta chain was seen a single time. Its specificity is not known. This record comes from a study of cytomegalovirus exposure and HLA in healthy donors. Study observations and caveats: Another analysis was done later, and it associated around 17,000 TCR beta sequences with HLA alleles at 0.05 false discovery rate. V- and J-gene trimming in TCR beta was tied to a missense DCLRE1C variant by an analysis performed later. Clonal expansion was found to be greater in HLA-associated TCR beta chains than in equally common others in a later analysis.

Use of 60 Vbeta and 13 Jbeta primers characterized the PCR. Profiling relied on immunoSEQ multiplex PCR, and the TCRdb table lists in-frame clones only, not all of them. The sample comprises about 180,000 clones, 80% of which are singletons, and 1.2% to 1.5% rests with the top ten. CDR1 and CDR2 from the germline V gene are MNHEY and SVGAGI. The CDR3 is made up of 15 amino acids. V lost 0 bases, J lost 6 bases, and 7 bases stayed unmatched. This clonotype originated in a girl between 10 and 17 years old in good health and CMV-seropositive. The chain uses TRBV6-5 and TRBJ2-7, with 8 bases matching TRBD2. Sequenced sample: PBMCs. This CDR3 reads CASSYSPGGLPEQYF. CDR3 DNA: TGTGCCAGCAGTTACTCACCGGGAGGGCTTCCCGAGCAGTACTTC.